The rows below give T cell receptor beta chains drawn from one sample of a study of shared clonotypes between healthy human individuals. Here immunoSEQ multiplex PCR was the method, and the copy in TCRdb shows in-frame clones only, minus some. The sample lists some 2,400,000 clones; almost 96% were seen once. Sequencing used naive CD4+ T cells sorted from blood. The receptors here all came from a man aged 18 to 30 in good health. Each CDR3 is given with its conserved first and last residue.

cdr3_aa j_call v_call
CASSLGEELVGPNTDTQYF TRBJ2-3 TRBV28
CASRLRLTQETQYF TRBJ2-5 TRBV5-6
CASSLGQTYNSPLHF TRBJ1-6 TRBV5-1
CASIGAGGNTEAFF TRBJ1-1 TRBV25-1
CASSQAPTEDYGYTF TRBJ1-2 TRBV4-1
CASLRESGANVLTF TRBJ2-6 TRBV2
CASSRGGGEIDGYTF TRBJ1-2 TRBV4-3
CASSLEMAGGAGTEAFF TRBJ1-1 TRBV28
CASSLAAVTEAFF TRBJ1-1 TRBV5-6
CASSLLRNRDSTYEQYF TRBJ2-7 TRBV7-9
CASRWGQGQPQHF TRBJ1-5 TRBV28
CASSYPQRAYEQYF TRBJ2-7 TRBV6-6
CASSFLGRSYNEQFF TRBJ2-1 TRBV11-2
CASSLAAASTDTQYF TRBJ2-3 TRBV5-5
CASSPSATSTRGGELFF TRBJ2-2 TRBV5-1
CASSESPGQPQHF TRBJ1-5 TRBV10-1
CASSPGTSGFTDTQYF TRBJ2-3 TRBV5-1
CASSLRQGGFYEQYF TRBJ2-7 TRBV27
CASSGTDYGYTF TRBJ1-2 TRBV18
CAWDRPSTDTQYF TRBJ2-3 TRBV30
CASLPSGSYNEQFF TRBJ2-1 TRBV2
CAWILVGSGANVLTF TRBJ2-6 TRBV30
CASSLGGRSTSATGELFF TRBJ2-2 TRBV7-2
CASSPRGSLEQFF TRBJ2-1 TRBV7-7
CASSYPDSYEQYF TRBJ2-7 TRBV5-4
CASSSDRGPPNEQFF TRBJ2-1 TRBV25-1
CAISESAPLRELFF TRBJ2-2 TRBV10-3
CASSRVLAESYEQYF TRBJ2-7 TRBV4-1
CASSRDRALAGAFTDTQYF TRBJ2-3 TRBV5-1
CASSEGNYGYTF TRBJ1-2 TRBV25-1
CASSLSTGTYEQYF TRBJ2-7 TRBV5-4
CASSETGNQPQHF TRBJ1-5 TRBV6-4